This TCR beta chain was profiled in a study of PD-L1 blockade in urothelial cancer. Time point here: pretreatment peripheral blood. This CDR3 region has 13 residues. Trimming at V came to 3 bases and at J to 3 bases, leaving 1 base not matched to a gene. Germline CDR1 LGHNA, CDR2 YSLEER. Added to each PCR by spiking were synthetic TCR analog templates. The protocol was immunoSEQ multiplex PCR, while the TCRdb copy is restricted to in-frame clones and leaves out a portion. Among tens of thousands of clones listed, around 88% were seen once. This rearrangement joins TRBV4-3 to TRBJ1-2, with TRBD1 identical over 7 bases. This TCR derives from a woman aged 55-70 years with urothelial cancer. The sample consisted of PBMCs, taken around atezolizumab (anti-PD-L1) treatment. CDR3 in amino acids: CASSHDRDYGYTF. Written as DNA, the CDR3 is TGCGCCAGCAGCCATGACAGGGACTATGGCTACACCTTC.